The clone carrying this TCR beta chain was found once. Its antigen is as yet unknown. The data were taken from a study of OX40 agonist ivuxolimab in advanced cancers. Study-wide context: The study gave patients intravenous ivuxolimab at 0.01 to 10 mg/kg every 2 weeks.

Germline CDR1 reads SGHRS; CDR2 reads YFSETQ. V lost 1 base and J 4 bases, leaving 11 bases between the germline ends. The CDR3 length is 14 residues. TCRdb's copy holds only in-frame clones and misses some; the assay was immunoSEQ multiplex PCR. In the table there are tens of thousands of clones, 89% of which are singletons. General observations from the study: Some patients without response likewise showed low normalized clonal expansion. Mean expanded clone counts were higher in CD8+ than CD4+ T cells. Not determined was the antigen specificity of the expanded peripheral T cells.

The V call is TRBV5-1, the J call TRBJ1-1, with D unresolved. The receptor was derived from an adult with an advanced solid tumor such as melanoma, head and neck, liver or kidney cancer. The sequences come from CD4+ or CD8+ T cells sorted from blood, collected in a trial of the OX40 agonist ivuxolimab. The CDR3 DNA reads as TGCGCCAGCAGCTTGCGGGTACGGTTCACTGAAGCTTTCTTT. Residues: CASSLRVRFTEAFF.